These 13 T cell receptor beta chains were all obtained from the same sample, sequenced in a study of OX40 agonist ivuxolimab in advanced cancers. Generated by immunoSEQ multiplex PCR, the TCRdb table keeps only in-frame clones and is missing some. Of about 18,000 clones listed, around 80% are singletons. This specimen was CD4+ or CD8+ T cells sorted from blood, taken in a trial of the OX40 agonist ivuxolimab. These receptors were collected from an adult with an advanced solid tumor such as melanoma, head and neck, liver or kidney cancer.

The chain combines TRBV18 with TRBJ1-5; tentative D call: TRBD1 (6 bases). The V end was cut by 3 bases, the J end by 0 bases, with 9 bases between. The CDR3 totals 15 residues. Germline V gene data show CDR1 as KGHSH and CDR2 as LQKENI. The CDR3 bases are TGTGCCAGCTCACCTGGACAGAATAGCAATCAGCCCCAGCATTTT. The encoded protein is CASSPGQNSNQPQHF.

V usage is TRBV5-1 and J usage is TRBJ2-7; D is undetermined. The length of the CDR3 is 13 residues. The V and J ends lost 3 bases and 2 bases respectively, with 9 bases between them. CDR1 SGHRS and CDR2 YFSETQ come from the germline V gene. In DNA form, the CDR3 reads TGCGCCAGCAGCTATGGACGGACCTACGAGCAGTACTTC. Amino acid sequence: CASSYGRTYEQYF. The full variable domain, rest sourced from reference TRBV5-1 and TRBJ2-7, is KAGVTQTPRYLIKTRGQQVTLSCSPISGHRSVSWYQQTPGQGLQFLFEYFSETQRNKGNFPGRFSGRQFSNSRSEMNVSTLELGDSALYLCASSYGRTYEQYFGPGTRLTVT.

In DNA, the CDR3 is TGTGCCAGCAGCTTGGCGGGGGGCGCATACGAGCAGTACTTC. It translates to CASSLAGGAYEQYF. The J gene is TRBJ2-7, the V gene TRBV5-4, with D tentatively TRBD2 (7 bases). Germline values: CDR1 SGHNT, CDR2 YYREEE (reference sequence). V was trimmed by 0 bases and J by 4 bases, leaving 11 bases between them. CDR3 length equals 14 residues.

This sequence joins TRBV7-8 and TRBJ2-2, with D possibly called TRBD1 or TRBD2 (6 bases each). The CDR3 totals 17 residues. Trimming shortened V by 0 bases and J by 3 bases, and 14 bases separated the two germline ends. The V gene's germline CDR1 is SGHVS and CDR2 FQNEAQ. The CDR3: CASSLAGGREDTGELFF. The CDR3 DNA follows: TGTGCCAGCAGCTTAGCCGGGGGCAGGGAGGACACCGGGGAGCTGTTTTTT.

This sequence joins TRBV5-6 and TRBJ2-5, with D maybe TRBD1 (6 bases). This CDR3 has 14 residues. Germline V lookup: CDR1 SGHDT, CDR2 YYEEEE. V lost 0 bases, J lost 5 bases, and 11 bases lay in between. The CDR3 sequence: CASSLVAGVETQYF. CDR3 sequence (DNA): TGTGCCAGCAGCTTGGTGGCAGGGGTGGAGACCCAGTACTTC.

CDR3 bases: TGTGCCAGCAACATGTACAGTGGACTAACAAACTACAATGAGCAGTTCTTC. Its protein is CASNMYSGLTNYNEQFF. The V call is TRBV27, the J call TRBJ2-1, with D possibly TRBD2 on 6 matching bases. CDR3 length: 17 amino acids. Germline V lookup: CDR1 MNHEY, CDR2 SMNVEV (reference sequence). V was trimmed by 7 bases and J by 3 bases, leaving 22 bases between them.

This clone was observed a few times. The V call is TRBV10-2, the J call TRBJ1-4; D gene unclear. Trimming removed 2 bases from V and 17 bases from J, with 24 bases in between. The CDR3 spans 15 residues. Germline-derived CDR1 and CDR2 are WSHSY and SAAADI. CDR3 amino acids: CASSEAGMLMKRRFF. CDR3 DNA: TGCGCCAGCAGTGAGGCAGGAATGTTAATGAAAAGGCGATTTTTT.

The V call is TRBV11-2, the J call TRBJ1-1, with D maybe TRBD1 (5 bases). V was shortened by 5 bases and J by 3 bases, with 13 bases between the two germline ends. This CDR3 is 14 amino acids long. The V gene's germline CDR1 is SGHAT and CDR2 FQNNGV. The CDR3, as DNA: TGTGCCAGCAGCCATAAACCGGGGGACACTGAAGCTTTCTTT. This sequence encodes CASSHKPGDTEAFF.

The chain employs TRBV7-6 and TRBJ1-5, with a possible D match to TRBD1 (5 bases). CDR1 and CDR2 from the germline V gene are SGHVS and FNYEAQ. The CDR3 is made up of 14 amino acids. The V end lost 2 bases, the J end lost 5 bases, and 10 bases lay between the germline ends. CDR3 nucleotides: TGTGCCAGCAGCTTAAAGGGGCCCGATCAGCCCCAGCATTTT. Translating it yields CASSLKGPDQPQHF.

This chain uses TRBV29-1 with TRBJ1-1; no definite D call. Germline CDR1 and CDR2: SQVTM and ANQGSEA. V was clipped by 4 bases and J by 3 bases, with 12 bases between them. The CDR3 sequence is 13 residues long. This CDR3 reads CSVVWDWDTEAFF. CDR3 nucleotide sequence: TGCAGCGTTGTGTGGGATTGGGACACTGAAGCTTTCTTT.

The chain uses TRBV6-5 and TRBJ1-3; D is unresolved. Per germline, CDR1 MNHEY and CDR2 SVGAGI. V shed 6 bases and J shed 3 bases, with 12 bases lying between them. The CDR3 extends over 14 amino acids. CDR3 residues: CASSPRRDGNTIYF. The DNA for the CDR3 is TGTGCCAGCAGCCCGAGGAGAGATGGAAACACCATATATTTT.

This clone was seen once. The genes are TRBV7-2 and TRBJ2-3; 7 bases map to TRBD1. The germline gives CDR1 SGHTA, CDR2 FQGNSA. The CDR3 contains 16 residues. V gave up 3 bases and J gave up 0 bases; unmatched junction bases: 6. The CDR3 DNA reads TGTGCCAGCAGCTTCCTCCGGGACAGTAGCACAGATACGCAGTATTTT. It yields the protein CASSFLRDSSTDTQYF.

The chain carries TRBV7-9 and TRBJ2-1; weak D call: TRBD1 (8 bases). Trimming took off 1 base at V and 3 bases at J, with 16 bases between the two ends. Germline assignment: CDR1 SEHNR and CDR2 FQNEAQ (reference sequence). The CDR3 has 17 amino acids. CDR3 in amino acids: CASSLGRQGTIYNEQFF. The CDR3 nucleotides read TGTGCCAGCAGCTTAGGTAGACAGGGGACTATCTACAATGAGCAGTTCTTC.